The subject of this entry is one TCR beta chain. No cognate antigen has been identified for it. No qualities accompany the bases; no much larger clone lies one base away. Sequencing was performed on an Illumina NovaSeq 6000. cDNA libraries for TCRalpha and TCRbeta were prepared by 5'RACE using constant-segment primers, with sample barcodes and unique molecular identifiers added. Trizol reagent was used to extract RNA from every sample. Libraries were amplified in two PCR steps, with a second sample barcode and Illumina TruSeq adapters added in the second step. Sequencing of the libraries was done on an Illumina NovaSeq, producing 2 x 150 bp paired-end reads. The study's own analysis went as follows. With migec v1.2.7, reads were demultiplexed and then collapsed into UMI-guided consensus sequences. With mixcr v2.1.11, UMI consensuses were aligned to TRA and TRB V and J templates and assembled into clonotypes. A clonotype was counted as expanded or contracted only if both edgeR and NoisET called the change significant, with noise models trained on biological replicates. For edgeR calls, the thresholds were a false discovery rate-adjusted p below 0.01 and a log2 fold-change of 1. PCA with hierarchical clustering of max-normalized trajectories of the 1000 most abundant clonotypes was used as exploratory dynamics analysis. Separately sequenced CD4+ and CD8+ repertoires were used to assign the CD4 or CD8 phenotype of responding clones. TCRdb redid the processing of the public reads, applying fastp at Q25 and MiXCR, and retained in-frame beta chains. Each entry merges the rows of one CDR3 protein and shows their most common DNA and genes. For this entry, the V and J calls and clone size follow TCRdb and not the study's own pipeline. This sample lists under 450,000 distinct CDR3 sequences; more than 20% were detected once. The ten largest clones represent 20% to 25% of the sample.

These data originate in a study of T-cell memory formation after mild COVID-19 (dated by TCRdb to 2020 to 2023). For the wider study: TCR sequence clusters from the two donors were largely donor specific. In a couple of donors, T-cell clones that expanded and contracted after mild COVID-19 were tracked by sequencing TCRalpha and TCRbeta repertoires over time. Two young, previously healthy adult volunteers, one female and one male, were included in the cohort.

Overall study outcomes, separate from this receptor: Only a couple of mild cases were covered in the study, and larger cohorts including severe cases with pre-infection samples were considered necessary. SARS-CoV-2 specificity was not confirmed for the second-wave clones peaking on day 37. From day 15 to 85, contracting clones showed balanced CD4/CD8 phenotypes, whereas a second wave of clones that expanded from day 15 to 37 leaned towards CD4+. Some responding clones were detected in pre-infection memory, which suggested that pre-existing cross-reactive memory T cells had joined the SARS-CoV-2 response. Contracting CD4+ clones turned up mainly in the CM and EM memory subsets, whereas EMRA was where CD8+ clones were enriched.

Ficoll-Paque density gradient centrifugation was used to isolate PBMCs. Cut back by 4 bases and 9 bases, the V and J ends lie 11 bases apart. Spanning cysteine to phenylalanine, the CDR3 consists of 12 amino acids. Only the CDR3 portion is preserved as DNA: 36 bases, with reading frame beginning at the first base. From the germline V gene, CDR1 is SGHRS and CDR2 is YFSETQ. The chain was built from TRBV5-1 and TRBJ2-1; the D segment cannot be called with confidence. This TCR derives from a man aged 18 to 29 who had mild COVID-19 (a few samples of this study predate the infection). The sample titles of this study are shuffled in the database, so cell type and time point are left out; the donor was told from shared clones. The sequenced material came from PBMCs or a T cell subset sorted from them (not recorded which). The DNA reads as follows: TGCGCCAGCAGCCCCGGCGGCCTTGAGCAGTTCTTC. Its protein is CASSPGGLEQFF.